This T cell receptor beta chain was profiled in a study of shared clonotypes between healthy human individuals. Genomic DNA per cell subset filled all wells of several immunoSEQ plates. Method: immunoSEQ multiplex PCR; TCRdb's copy keeps in-frame clones and lacks some. The sample carries around 1.9 million clones, 90% to 95% recorded once. Naive CD8 cells were CD45RO-negative, positively selected for CCR7, excluding terminally differentiated effector memory CD45RA+ cells. The study's findings and limits: Naive subsets usually exceeded memory subsets in estimated richness. Donors were few, which limited the genetic and exposure-history diversity represented. Naive CD4 clonotype sharing across several donors was 5% to 6%.

As to this clone: Its antigen is not identified.

The sample taken for sequencing was naive CD8+ T cells from PBMCs. The TCR comes from a man younger than 35 in good health. Some clones in this sample may be carry-over from other donors' samples.

This CDR3 is CASSSGQGARSEQYF. DNA of the CDR3: TGTGCCAGCAGTTCCGGACAGGGGGCTCGAAGCGAGCAGTACTTC. V gene TRBV25-1 combines with J gene TRBJ2-7, with 11 nucleotides matching TRBD1. The CDR3 is 15 amino acids. Looked up from germline, CDR1 is MGHDK and CDR2 is SYGVNS. V shed 5 bases, J shed 6 bases, and the junction held 9 bases outside the gene matches.